The clone carrying this T cell receptor (beta chain) is a singleton in its sample. Antigen: not known. The assay was immunoSEQ multiplex PCR, and TCRdb's table has in-frame clones only and misses some. The sample records around 140,000 clones, 88% being singletons. This entry belongs to a study of radiation and T cells in renal cell carcinoma. Study-wide results and caveats: Top tumor clonotypes rose in blood 2 weeks post-radiation, then contracted.

Specified time point: baseline pretreatment blood. The treatment here: 15 Gy SBRT to primary tumor, nephrectomy 4 weeks later. This renal cell carcinoma was of the clear cell type. This receptor was taken from a woman in her 70s with renal cell carcinoma. This specimen was blood, taken from a patient whose treatment included radiotherapy and nephrectomy.

In DNA, the CDR3 is TGCGCCAGCAGCCAAGATGTTGGGGGCGCTTACAATGAGCAGTTCTTC. Amino acids: CASSQDVGGAYNEQFF. This chain links TRBV4-3 with TRBJ2-1, with TRBD1 as a possible D gene (6 bases). Germline V CDR1 and CDR2: LGHNA, YSLEER. With 0 bases removed from V and 4 bases from J, the gap between germline ends came to 13 bases. The CDR3 is 16 residues long.